The 2 T cell receptor beta chains below all came from one sample that was sequenced in a study of T cell repertoires in cytomegalovirus infection. TCRdb analysed the reads with MiXCR anew, one entry per CDR3 protein. This sample has about 440,000 distinct CDR3 sequences; under 40% occur once, and the top ten carry roughly 13%. Sample: PBMCs. The receptors originated from a human donor in good health (CMV status not recorded). Some clones in this sample may be carry-over from other donors' samples.

V usage is TRBV20-1 and J usage is TRBJ2-5; 8 nucleotides agree with TRBD2. This CDR3 spans 15 amino acids. The V and J ends lost 4 bases and 1 base, in that order; junction bases with no gene match: 8. Per the germline V gene, CDR1 is DFQATT and CDR2 is SNEGSKA (reference sequence). The CDR3 coding sequence is TGCAGTGCTACCAGCGGGGGCGACCCCCAAGAGACCCAGTACTTC. This codes for CSATSGGDPQETQYF.

At least ten counts were recorded for this clonotype. The V call is TRBV6-1, the J call TRBJ2-3; D gene ambiguous. V lost 2 bases and J lost 3, with 12 bases in between. The germline gives CDR1 MNHNS, CDR2 SASEGT. There are 15 residues in the CDR3. Here the CDR3 DNA reads TGTGCCAGCAGTGAAAGTTACAGCCAGACAGATACGCAGTATTTT. Protein product: CASSESYSQTDTQYF.